The 12 T cell receptor beta chains given below trace back to one sample, sequenced in a study of identical twins (dated by TCRdb to 2016 to 2017). The library was prepared using 5' RACE. Sequenced on an Illumina HiSeq 2000. TCRdb reprocessing: public reads trimmed at Q25 with fastp, clones called with MiXCR, in-frame beta chains kept. Rows matching on CDR3 protein sequence are summarized as one entry with the most common DNA and genes. This sample gives roughly 500,000 distinct CDR3 sequences in total; 20% to 25% of them show up just once. The ten largest account for 0.91% of the sample. The same data also contributed to another study, on T cells expressing NK-cell markers.

The sample consisted of CD4+ T cells sorted from blood. These receptors originate from a woman younger than 35 in good health.

The CDR3 here is CASSKTEGGIYEQYF. The CDR3 DNA follows: TGCGCCAGCAGCAAGACCGAGGGGGGAATCTACGAGCAGTACTTC. This chain connects TRBV5-1 to TRBJ2-7; the D gene could be TRBD1 or TRBD2 (6 bases each). V dropped 4 bases and J dropped 3 bases, with 17 bases sitting between them. The CDR3 runs to 15 residues. The germline gives CDR1 SGHRS, CDR2 YFSETQ.

This clonotype was seen repeatedly, ten times or more. The chain recombines TRBV29-1 with TRBJ2-2; perhaps TRBD2 as D (5 bases). Germline V CDR1 and CDR2: SQVTM, ANQGSEA. There are 14 residues in the CDR3. V shed 4 bases and J shed 1 base, with 10 bases lying between them. DNA for the CDR3: TGCAGCGTTGGAGGGCCTTTGAACACCGGGGAGCTGTTTTTT. This codes for CSVGGPLNTGELFF.

The chain has TRBV11-2 and TRBJ2-3; D call uncertain. The CDR3 sequence is 14 residues long. Trimming removed 7 bases at V and 2 bases at J, with 13 bases between. The germline V gene encodes CDR1 SGHAT and CDR2 FQNNGV. CDR3 bases: TGTGCCAGCACCCGGTGGGCGCACACAGATACGCAGTATTTT. Translating it yields CASTRWAHTDTQYF. Complete variable domain (other parts from reference TRBV11-2 and TRBJ2-3): EAGVAQSPRYKIIEKRQSVAFWCNPISGHATLYWYQQILGQGPKLLIQFQNNGVVDDSQLPKDRFSAERLKGVDSTLKIQPAKLEDSAVYLCASTRWAHTDTQYFGPGTRLTVL.

The chain is built from TRBV12-3 or TRBV12-4 and TRBJ2-3; D gene ambiguous. Trimming cost V 6 bases and J 7 bases, with 8 bases left between them. The CDR3 has 11 residues. CDR3 nucleotide sequence: TGTGCCAGCAGACAACAGAATACGCAGTATTTT. Its translation is CASRQQNTQYF.

The V gene is TRBV12-3 or TRBV12-4, the J gene TRBJ1-5; tentatively, D is TRBD1 (6 bases). The V end lost 5 bases, the J end lost 2 bases, and 22 bases lay between the germline ends. The CDR3 spans 18 residues. The CDR3 DNA reads TGTGCCAGCAGTAAAAATCCGGGACAAAGTGGGCGCAATCAGCCCCAGCATTTT. Its protein is CASSKNPGQSGRNQPQHF.

This clonotype was detected only a few times. The gene calls are TRBV10-1 and TRBJ2-7, with D maybe TRBD2 (5 bases). This CDR3 region has 15 residues. Trimming shortened V by 0 bases and J by 4 bases, and 13 bases separated the two germline ends. Germline V CDR1 and CDR2: WNHNN, SYGVQD (reference sequence). The CDR3 region has the DNA TGCGCCAGCAGTGAGTCAATCAGTAGGGAGTACGAGCAGTACTTC. Amino acid sequence: CASSESISREYEQYF.

This clonotype was seen at least ten times. The chain recombines TRBV29-1 with TRBJ2-5; tentative D call: TRBD2 (6 bases). The CDR3 length is 12 residues. The V gene's germline CDR1 is SQVTM and CDR2 ANQGSEA. The germline V and J ends were trimmed by 6 bases and 4 bases, with 12 bases remaining between them. The CDR3 region is CSVRLVRETQYF. The CDR3 nucleotides read TGCAGCGTACGACTAGTTAGAGAGACCCAGTACTTC.

There are a few counts of this clonotype. This chain joins TRBV2 and TRBJ2-3; perhaps TRBD2 as D (6 bases). V was cut by 4 bases and J by 1 base, with 15 bases left in between. CDR1 and CDR2 (germline): SNHLY, FYNNEI. This CDR3 comprises 16 residues. The CDR3 protein is CASSVPRGVGTDTQYF. CDR3 bases: TGTGCCAGCAGTGTTCCCCGCGGGGTAGGCACAGATACGCAGTATTTT.

The chain recombines TRBV18 with TRBJ2-1; the match to TRBD2 covers 13 bases. The CDR3 extends over 15 amino acids. Germline trimming cut 6 bases from V and 9 bases from J; bases unmatched to any gene: 8. Looked up from germline, CDR1 is KGHSH and CDR2 is LQKENI. The CDR3 nucleotides are TGTGCCAGCTCTCGTGGACTAGCGGGAGTGGTTGAGCAGTTCTTC. It codes for CASSRGLAGVVEQFF.

This sequence joins TRBV29-1 and TRBJ1-1; D uncertain. Germline CDR1 SQVTM, CDR2 ANQGSEA. With 5 bases removed from V and 5 bases from J, the gap between germline ends came to 9 bases. The CDR3 has 11 amino acids. This CDR3 reads CSVIPWTEAFF. The CDR3 DNA follows: TGCAGCGTTATACCGTGGACTGAAGCTTTCTTT.

In this sample, this clonotype turned up a few times. The genes are TRBV5-1 and TRBJ1-1; 7 bases line up with TRBD1. Germline V lookup: CDR1 SGHRS, CDR2 YFSETQ. V was pared by 7 bases and J by 4 bases, with 10 bases of the junction left unmatched. The CDR3 consists of 14 residues. The DNA of the CDR3 is TGCGCCAGCTACCTAGGGACAGTGGGCACTGAAGCTTTCTTT. It encodes CASYLGTVGTEAFF.

This clonotype came up a few times. The rearrangement links TRBV6-5 to TRBJ1-1; 10 bases agree with TRBD1. Germline-derived CDR1 and CDR2 are MNHEY and SVGAGI. Trimming at V came to 2 bases and at J to 2 bases, leaving 2 bases not matched to a gene. This CDR3 comprises 15 residues. DNA for the CDR3: TGTGCCAGCAGTTACATGACAGGGGGCAACACTGAAGCTTTCTTT. Translated, it gives CASSYMTGGNTEAFF.